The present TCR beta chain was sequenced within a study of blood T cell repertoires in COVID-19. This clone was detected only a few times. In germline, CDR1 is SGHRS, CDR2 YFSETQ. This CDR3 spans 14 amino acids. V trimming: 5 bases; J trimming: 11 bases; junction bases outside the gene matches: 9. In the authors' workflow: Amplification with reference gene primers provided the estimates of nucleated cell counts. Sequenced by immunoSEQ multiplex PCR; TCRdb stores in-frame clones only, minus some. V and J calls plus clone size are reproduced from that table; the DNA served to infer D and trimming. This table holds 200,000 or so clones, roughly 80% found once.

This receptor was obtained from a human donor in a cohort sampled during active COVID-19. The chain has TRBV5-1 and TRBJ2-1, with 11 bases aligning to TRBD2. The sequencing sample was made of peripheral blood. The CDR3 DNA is TGCGCCAGCAGACCAACCGGGACTAGCGGCCAGCAGTTCTTC. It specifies CASRPTGTSGQQFF.